These 14 T cell receptor beta chains originate from one sample sequenced in a study of breast tumors, draining lymph nodes, adjacent tissues. Breast cancer patients provided tissue from their axillary draining lymph nodes. MiXCR, applied by TCRdb to the multiplex PCR reads, yields one record per CDR3 protein. The data hold around 120,000 distinct CDR3 sequences, with approximately 20% observed a single time. Sequenced input: axillary lymph node tissue. The source of these receptors is a female donor with breast cancer. Some clones in this sample may be carry-over from other donors' samples.

This clonotype was observed at least ten times. The chain employs TRBV5-1 and TRBJ2-1; TRBD1 is a possible D gene (6 bases). V lost 0 bases and J lost 5, with 18 bases in between. The germline CDR1 and CDR2 sequences are SGHRS and YFSETQ. CDR3 length: 17 amino acids. CDR3 region: CASSLVVAQGPNNEQFF. The CDR3 DNA reads as TGCGCCAGCAGCTTGGTGGTAGCTCAGGGGCCTAACAATGAGCAGTTCTTC. Full variable domain (rest looked up from reference TRBV5-1 and TRBJ2-1): KAGVTQTPRYLIKTRGQQVTLSCSPISGHRSVSWYQQTPGQGLQFLFEYFSETQRNKGNFPGRFSGRQFSNSRSEMNVSTLELGDSALYLCASSLVVAQGPNNEQFFGPGTRLTVL.

This clonotype appeared many times. The chain recombines TRBV9 with TRBJ2-1; no clear D gene. Per the germline V gene, CDR1 is SGDLS and CDR2 is YYNGEE. V was pared by 3 bases and J by 9 bases, with 13 bases between. The CDR3 covers 13 residues. The CDR3 sequence: CASSAGYGGEQFF. The CDR3 DNA reads as TGTGCCAGCAGCGCTGGGTACGGCGGTGAGCAGTTCTTC.

V gene TRBV30 combines with J gene TRBJ1-4; TRBD1 matches 9 bases. Germline CDR1 is GTSNPN and CDR2 is SVGIG (reference sequence). V was clipped by 2 bases and J by 8 bases; unmatched bases: 15. The CDR3 sequence is 17 residues long. The CDR3: CAWSLTGGAELGEKLFF. In nucleotides, the CDR3 is TGTGCCTGGAGTCTAACAGGGGGCGCGGAATTAGGGGAAAAACTGTTTTTT.

This clonotype occurred many times. This chain joins TRBV11-2 and TRBJ1-2, with 8 positions matching TRBD1. Trimming cost V 8 bases and J 7 bases; bases outside gene matches: 12. This CDR3 region has 14 residues. Looked up from germline, CDR1 is SGHAT and CDR2 is FQNNGV. The CDR3 sequence: CASVLGQGAFGYTF. The DNA for the CDR3 is TGTGCCAGCGTTTTGGGGCAGGGGGCGTTTGGCTACACCTTC.

This clonotype was found many times. The chain recombines TRBV12-3 or TRBV12-4 with TRBJ1-5; 8 bases match TRBD1. Losses at the gene ends were 7 bases for V and 5 bases for J; bases not matched to a gene: 7. CDR3 length: 14 amino acids. CDR3 in DNA: TGTGCCAGCACAATAGGGACAGGACATCAGCCCCAGCATTTT. It codes for CASTIGTGHQPQHF.

This clonotype showed up many times. This rearrangement joins TRBV4-2 to TRBJ2-7, with 10 bases identical to TRBD1. Trimming took 6 bases from V and 2 from J; bases not matched to a gene: 7. The CDR3 totals 15 residues. Germline V gene lookup returns CDR1 LGHNA and CDR2 YNFKEQ. The CDR3 nucleotides are TGTGCCAGCAGTAAGGGACAGGGGCTTACCTACGAGCAGTACTTC. Residues: CASSKGQGLTYEQYF.

Of note for this clonotype: A much larger clone differs from this one at a single base, so this may be a read error. This chain joins TRBV5-5 and TRBJ2-7; 11 bases fit TRBD2. The CDR3 runs 17 residues. Germline lookup yields CDR1 SGHKS and CDR2 YYEKEE (reference sequence). CDR3 residues: CASSLDSGRAGGYEQCF. The CDR3 region has the DNA TGTGCCAGCAGCTTGGATAGCGGGAGGGCCGGAGGCTACGAGCAGTGCTTC.

This clonotype has ten or more counts. V is TRBV11-1 and J is TRBJ2-1; the D gene is possibly TRBD1 (5 bases). The germline gives CDR1 SGHAT, CDR2 FQDESV (reference sequence). The CDR3 is made up of 12 amino acids. V was shortened by 6 bases and J by 6 bases, with 9 bases between the two germline ends. This CDR3 reads CASRSRVNEQFF. Written as DNA, the CDR3 is TGTGCCAGCAGAAGCAGGGTCAATGAGCAGTTCTTC.

This clonotype showed up many times. The CDR3 protein is CASSQGGRVYNEQFF. In DNA, the CDR3 is TGCGCCAGCAGCCAGGGCGGGAGAGTCTACAATGAGCAGTTCTTC. The chain has TRBV4-1 and TRBJ2-1; 7 nucleotides agree with TRBD2. CDR1 and CDR2 from the germline V gene are MGHRA and YSYEKL. Germline trimming cut 3 bases from V and 3 bases from J; bases unmatched to any gene: 5. The CDR3 sequence is 15 residues long.

This clonotype was observed a handful of times. Possible read error: a much larger clone is one base away. The V and J genes are TRBV12-3 or TRBV12-4 and TRBJ2-3; 9 bases are a match to TRBD2. The CDR3 covers 16 residues. The CDR3, as DNA: TGTGCCAGCAACACCCAGACTAGCGGATACACAGATGCGCAGTATTTT. Translating it yields CASNTQTSGYTDAQYF.

This clonotype was counted at least ten times. The chain has TRBV20-1 and TRBJ2-1, with 8 bases lining up with TRBD2. CDR1 is DFQATT, CDR2 SNEGSKA, per germline (reference sequence). With V trimmed by 0 bases and J by 9 bases, 13 bases remained unmatched. The CDR3 totals 16 residues. The CDR3 coding sequence is TGCAGTGCTAGAGATAGCACCAGCGGGAGTTTCGGTGAGCAGTTCTTC. Encoded protein: CSARDSTSGSFGEQFF.

This clonotype was found many times. This chain joins TRBV9 and TRBJ2-3; the D gene is possibly TRBD1 (6 bases). This CDR3 is 15 amino acids long. The V end was cut by 7 bases, the J end by 2 bases, with 17 bases between. Germline values: CDR1 SGDLS, CDR2 YYNGEE. The chain's CDR3 is CASGGRQEITDTQYF. For the CDR3, the DNA is TGTGCCAGCGGCGGCAGACAGGAGATCACAGATACGCAGTATTTT.

Points on this clonotype: A much larger clonotype is one base distant, so this may be a read error. Lacking the conserved final phenylalanine or tryptophan, this CDR3 likely reflects a read error. In DNA, the CDR3 is TGTGCCAGCAGCTTGGACAGCGAACGCTATGGCTACACCTCC. Protein: CASSLDSERYGYTS. This chain connects TRBV6-1 to TRBJ1-2, with D perhaps TRBD1 (6 bases). The CDR3 consists of 14 residues. Germline-derived CDR1 and CDR2 are MNHNS and SASEGT. The V and J ends lost 6 bases and 4 bases respectively, with 15 bases between them.

The V and J genes are TRBV19 and TRBJ1-1; D ambiguous. This CDR3 contains 12 residues. Per the germline V gene, CDR1 is LNHDA and CDR2 is SQIVND (reference sequence). V lost 6 bases, J lost 5 bases, and 10 bases lay in between. CDR3 coding DNA: TGTGCCAGTAGGGTTGATTGGACTGAAGCTTTCTTT. Translation: CASRVDWTEAFF.